This T cell receptor (beta chain) was sequenced for a study of shared clonotypes between healthy human individuals (dated by TCRdb to about 2020). About the investigation overall: Three men and two women, aged 18 to 49 years, made up the cohort. Each donor's leukapheresis produced roughly between roughly 0.85 and 9.5 billion PBMCs. To increase sequencing depth and limit assay-specific biases, TCR repertoire library preparation and sequencing were carried out by different laboratories using diverse techniques. To estimate repertoire size and how much clonotypes are shared between individuals, the study performed deep sequencing of blood TCR repertoires from a handful of healthy adults. For each donor, CD4 naive and CD4 memory were each run on three plates, CD8 naive on two plates, and CD8 memory on one plate. Points the paper makes about the study in general: Compared with non-shared clonotypes, clonotypes shared by all four sorted-subset donors had higher generation probabilities. Even with the large sequencing depth, rarefaction of the sorted-subset datasets indicated that sequencing was incomplete. Pairwise subsampling indicated that sequencing depth was expected to affect the degree of clonotype sharing among donors. Sampling was restricted to blood, and TCR repertoires in tissue are likely to differ from TCR repertoires in blood. Naive subsets generally had larger estimated clonotype richness than memory subsets did. Sharing across several donors was observed for 4.5% to 6.5% of naive CD4, over 3% of naive CD8, roughly 2.3% of memory CD4, and about 0.38% of memory CD8 clonotypes. Because the study included only a small number of donors, the genetic and exposure-history diversity represented was limited.

As regards this clone: It has no known antigen specificity. Base-call qualities are not available, and no considerably larger clone is one nucleotide away.

Using the deep immunoSEQ assay, multiplex PCR amplified TCR CDR3 regions from genomic DNA. Extracted genomic DNA from each cell subset was spread evenly across all wells of several immunoSEQ 96-well plates, with each plate serving as a replicate. Each replicate PCR for sorted subsets received 150 to 250 ng genomic DNA, equal to tens of thousands of T cell genomes. The purified libraries were quantified using a Qubit 3.0 fluorometer, sized with a Bioanalyzer 2100, and then quantified again using the KAPA Library Quantification kit. Every immunoSEQ 96-well plate was sequenced on a dedicated single-read 150-cycle Illumina NextSeq 550 flow cell. Per the original workflow: Because only junctional sequences without quality scores were contained in the immunoSEQ output, filtering matching that applied to full-length reads could not be performed. To assign V/J genes and CDR3, sequences were annotated against IMGT germline references using PyIR, a Python wrapper for IgBLAST v1.9. Reads were removed for weak V/J assignments (E-value above 1e-6), missing CDR3, stop codons, out-of-frame junctions, or ambiguous translated residues. A V3J clonotype was defined by an identical inferred V gene, J gene, and CDR3 amino acid sequence. Percentage overlap between repertoires was computed as shared unique clonotypes divided by the size of the smaller repertoire. RTK rarefaction, the Chao1 estimator, and Recon v2.1 estimates of unobserved clonotypes were used to assess repertoire richness. OLGA was used to compute generation probabilities for all TCRbeta clonotypes that the gDNA method yielded from several donors. The clones in this table, taken by TCRdb from immuneACCESS, are in-frame only. Not every clone is retained; where verified, under half of the shortfall comes from an unresolved V gene, and the cause of the rest is unknown. V, J and clone size were drawn from that table, and D and trimming were deduced from the DNA. The sample yields about 750,000 clones; around 92% were counted once. The ten largest clones capture approximately 25% of the sample.

CD8 naive samples consisted of CD45RO-negative cells that were positively selected for CCR7, yielding a CD45RA+CCR7+ population without TemRA cells. Healthy HIV-negative adults with no recently reported acute infections or vaccinations were included as donors. Only Caucasian adults living in Nashville, Tennessee, USA were represented among the donors. Blood was obtained by leukapheresis, after which PBMCs were separated by Ficoll-Histopaque density gradient centrifugation and cryopreserved in liquid nitrogen vapor phase. Purity and quantity of every magnetically sorted T cell population were checked by analytical flow cytometry. Genomic DNA was isolated from each sorted fraction and quantified by UV absorbance on a Nanodrop 2000c. CDR1 and CDR2 are drawn from the germline V gene: SQVTM, ANQGSEA. Trimmed from V: 3 bases; trimmed from J: 5 bases; junction bases lacking a gene match: 16. The CDR3 measures 17 amino acids from cysteine to phenylalanine. CDR3 DNA is the only sequence kept; it has 51 bases, read in frame from the first base.

Source material: naive CD8+ T cells sorted from blood. The sample's cell subset or site label, decoded: CD45RA+CCR7+. The receptor was isolated from a man aged 25-45 years in good health. The sequence links TRBV29-1 to TRBJ2-5, with 9 bases matching TRBD2. The CDR3 sequence is CSVDAGAGSGSGETQYF. Read as DNA, the sequence is TGCAGCGTTGATGCGGGGGCCGGTAGCGGGAGCGGGGAGACCCAGTACTTC.